The 15 T cell receptor beta chains reported below all come from one sample, sequenced in a study of a mutant IDH1 vaccine in newly diagnosed glioma. Time point in this sample: baseline, week 1 (first vaccination visit). The treatment was: pre-vaccination baseline after standard-of-care therapy. Only in-frame clones appear in the TCRdb table, and some are missing; sequencing was by immunoSEQ multiplex PCR. The table lists tens of thousands of clones, roughly 88% of them singletons. The starting material was PBMCs, obtained from a glioma patient treated with radiotherapy, temozolomide or both. Source of these receptors: a man aged 40-49 years with glioma.

The chain has TRBV7-2 and TRBJ2-1; 10 nucleotides match TRBD2. Trimming at V came to 5 bases and at J to 8 bases, leaving 6 bases not matched to a gene. The CDR3 is made up of 14 amino acids. Germline lookup yields CDR1 SGHTA and CDR2 FQGNSA. The CDR3 DNA reads TGTGCCAGCAGCCCGCTCCTAGCGGGAGATGAGCAGTTCTTC. Protein sequence: CASSPLLAGDEQFF.

J is TRBJ1-4 and V is TRBV5-6; possible D gene TRBD1, 5 bases. V lost 4 bases, J lost 4 bases, and 11 bases lay in between. Germline CDR1 is SGHDT and CDR2 is YYEEEE. CDR3 length: 14 residues. This CDR3 reads CASSRQHFNEKLFF. The CDR3 DNA is TGTGCCAGCAGCCGACAGCACTTTAATGAAAAACTGTTTTTT.

The rearrangement links TRBV9 to TRBJ2-7, with D maybe TRBD1 (6 bases). Trimming took 4 bases from V and 11 from J, leaving 19 bases between them. Germline loops: CDR1 SGDLS, CDR2 YYNGEE. CDR3 length: 13 residues. The CDR3 bases are TGTGCCAGCAGCCCAACCGGGACACTAAGGAAGTACTTC. Its translation: CASSPTGTLRKYF.

The chain carries TRBV7-9 and TRBJ2-7; no reliable D call. The CDR3 sequence is 13 residues long. Trimming removed 4 bases at V and 2 bases at J, with 9 bases between. The germline gives CDR1 SEHNR, CDR2 FQNEAQ (reference sequence). Here the CDR3 DNA reads TGTGCCAGCAGCTATTATGGCACCTACGAGCAGTACTTC. Amino acids: CASSYYGTYEQYF. Variable domain in full (rest from reference TRBV7-9 and TRBJ2-7): DTGVSQNPRHKITKRGQNVTFRCDPISEHNRLYWYRQTLGQGPEFLTYFQNEAQLEKSRLLSDRFSAERPKGSFSTLEIQRTEQGDSAMYLCASSYYGTYEQYFGPGTRLTVT.

V and J are TRBV10-3 and TRBJ2-7, with 9 bases matching TRBD1. V trimming: 5 bases; J trimming: 5 bases; junction bases outside the gene matches: 7. The CDR3 totals 14 residues. The germline gives CDR1 ENHRY, CDR2 SYGVKD. CDR3 sequence (DNA): TGTGCCATCAGTTCCGGGACAGGGTTTGACGAGCAGTACTTC. Translating it yields CAISSGTGFDEQYF.

The V call is TRBV7-2, the J call TRBJ2-7; D may be TRBD2 (6 bases). This CDR3 spans 13 amino acids. With 3 bases removed from V and 3 bases from J, the gap between germline ends came to 9 bases. Germline V gene data show CDR1 as SGHTA and CDR2 as FQGNSA. The CDR3 region is CASSFSGGYEQYF. The CDR3 DNA reads TGTGCCAGCAGCTTCTCCGGGGGCTACGAGCAGTACTTC.

The chain employs TRBV5-6 and TRBJ2-1; 10 nucleotides agree with TRBD2. CDR3 length equals 16 residues. V dropped 6 bases and J dropped 4; count of bases not matched to a gene: 10. Germline lookup yields CDR1 SGHDT and CDR2 YYEEEE. In DNA, the CDR3 is TGTGCCAGCATCCGAACGCTAGCGGGAGTATACAATGAGCAGTTCTTC. This gives the protein CASIRTLAGVYNEQFF.

The V and J genes are TRBV5-1 and TRBJ2-7; possibly TRBD1 or TRBD2 for D (5 bases each). CDR1 is SGHRS, CDR2 YFSETQ, per germline. The CDR3 runs to 13 residues. V lost 5 bases to trimming and J lost 3 bases, with 12 bases between them. CDR3 DNA sequence: TGCGCCAGCAGGCAGGGACCAGGCTACGAGCAGTACTTC. Its translation: CASRQGPGYEQYF. The full variable domain, in which reference TRBV5-1 and TRBJ2-7 provide the parts outside the CDR3, is KAGVTQTPRYLIKTRGQQVTLSCSPISGHRSVSWYQQTPGQGLQFLFEYFSETQRNKGNFPGRFSGRQFSNSRSEMNVSTLELGDSALYLCASRQGPGYEQYFGPGTRLTVT.

V usage is TRBV6-1 and J usage is TRBJ1-3; D not resolved. Germline CDR1 reads MNHNS; CDR2 reads SASEGT. V dropped 7 bases and J dropped 2 bases, with 9 bases sitting between them. The CDR3 has 13 amino acids. CDR3 in amino acids: CASTRAAGNTIYF. DNA of the CDR3: TGTGCCAGCACTCGTGCGGCTGGAAACACCATATATTTT.

The rearrangement uses TRBV7-2 and TRBJ2-5; TRBD2 matches at 11 bases. Unmatched junction bases numbered 13, after V lost 1 base and J lost 9 bases. The germline gives CDR1 SGHTA, CDR2 FQGNSA. The CDR3 runs to 17 residues. The CDR3 nucleotides read TGTGCCAGCAGCTTAGATCTAGCGGGAGGAAGGCGGGAGGCCCAGTACTTC. This translates into CASSLDLAGGRREAQYF.

The chain uses TRBV6-1 and TRBJ2-7, with D possibly matching TRBD2 (5 bases). Trimming left V 6 bases short and J 6 bases short, with 15 bases between. The CDR3 covers 13 residues. Germline V gene lookup returns CDR1 MNHNS and CDR2 SASEGT. CDR3 in amino acids: CASRVGVAREQYF. In DNA, the CDR3 is TGTGCCAGCAGGGTGGGAGTGGCACGCGAGCAGTACTTC.

This clone appeared a few times. The chain combines TRBV4-2 with TRBJ1-2, with D possibly being TRBD1 (6 bases). Germline V gene sequence: CDR1 LGHNA, CDR2 YNFKEQ. V lost 3 bases and J lost 2, with 19 bases in between. CDR3 length: 17 amino acids. DNA of the CDR3: TGTGCCAGCAGCCAGGCTTATCTAACAGGGACAAACTATGGCTACACCTTC. Translated, it gives CASSQAYLTGTNYGYTF.

The chain is built from TRBV28 and TRBJ1-1, with 7 positions matching TRBD1. V lost 6 bases, J lost 2 bases, and 12 bases stayed unmatched. Looked up from germline, CDR1 is MDHEN and CDR2 is SYDVKM. There are 16 residues in the CDR3. CDR3 protein: CASRSNYRGINTEAFF. In DNA form, the CDR3 reads TGTGCCAGCAGATCTAACTACAGGGGAATAAACACTGAAGCTTTCTTT.

The chain is built from TRBV10-3 and TRBJ1-1; maybe TRBD1 (5 bases). V was trimmed by 3 bases and J by 6 bases, leaving 14 bases between them. The V gene's germline CDR1 is ENHRY and CDR2 SYGVKD. This CDR3 has 14 amino acids. The CDR3 DNA is TGTGCCATCAGTGAACAGGTAACGGGCGCTGAAGCTTTCTTT. It yields the protein CAISEQVTGAEAFF.

This clone was picked up one time. The J gene is TRBJ1-2, the V gene TRBV10-3; the D is unclear. Germline loops: CDR1 ENHRY, CDR2 SYGVKD. V shed 4 bases and J shed 2 bases, with 11 bases lying between them. This CDR3 contains 14 residues. As DNA, the CDR3 is TGTGCCATCAGTGCCTCTTCAGTAAACTATGGCTACACCTTC. Translated, it gives CAISASSVNYGYTF.